These 13 T cell receptor beta chains share one sample of origin, sequenced in a study of cytomegalovirus exposure and HLA in healthy donors. PCR amplification relied on 60 Vbeta primers (plus 13 Jbeta primers). Sequenced by immunoSEQ multiplex PCR; TCRdb stores in-frame clones only, minus some. The sample records 130,000 or so clones, approximately 80% being singletons. Sequences were obtained from PBMCs. Source of these receptors: a man aged 25 to 40 in good health and CMV-seronegative.

The rearrangement uses TRBV19 and TRBJ1-1; D is ambiguous. CDR3 length: 14 residues. Per the germline V gene, CDR1 is LNHDA and CDR2 is SQIVND (reference sequence). Trimming pared 7 bases from V and 1 base from J, leaving 13 bases between. The CDR3 protein is CASKTPQENTEAFF. The CDR3 DNA sequence: TGTGCCAGTAAGACCCCTCAGGAGAACACTGAAGCTTTCTTT.

The genes are TRBV9 and TRBJ1-1; 8 bases fit TRBD1. Germline CDR1 and CDR2: SGDLS and YYNGEE. The CDR3 runs 14 residues. V lost 0 bases, J lost 7 bases, and 5 bases stayed unmatched. The CDR3 sequence: CASSVAGTGGEAFF. Written as DNA, the CDR3 is TGTGCCAGCAGCGTAGCCGGGACAGGAGGTGAAGCTTTCTTT.

This chain connects TRBV19 to TRBJ2-6; possibly TRBD2 for D (5 bases). Deletions cut 7 bases from V and 2 bases from J, with 12 bases between. This CDR3 is 15 amino acids long. Germline values: CDR1 LNHDA, CDR2 SQIVND (reference sequence). The CDR3, as DNA: TGTGCCAGTATCGGGAACCAAGCTGGGGCCAACGTCCTGACTTTC. Translated: CASIGNQAGANVLTF.

The DNA of the CDR3 is TGTGCCAGCAGCGCGGACAGGGGAAACACTGAAGCTTTCTTT. Translating it yields CASSADRGNTEAFF. The rearrangement joins TRBV7-9 to TRBJ1-1, with 9 bases lining up with TRBD1. J lost 2 bases, V lost 5 bases, and 3 bases had no gene match. CDR3 length: 14 residues. Per germline, CDR1 SEHNR and CDR2 FQNEAQ (reference sequence).

CDR3 in DNA: TGTGCCAGCAGCTTAAACAAAGAGCTGTTTTTT. Protein product: CASSLNKELFF. The V gene is TRBV7-9, the J gene TRBJ2-2; D gene unclear. Per germline, CDR1 SEHNR and CDR2 FQNEAQ (reference sequence). CDR3 size: 11 residues. V was trimmed by 2 bases and J by 11 bases, leaving 6 bases between them.

This sequence joins TRBV18 and TRBJ2-1, with 11 bases aligning to TRBD2. CDR1 and CDR2 (germline): KGHSH, LQKENI. With 6 bases clipped from V and 3 bases from J, the junction kept 4 bases outside the gene matches. The CDR3 is 15 amino acids. In nucleotides, the CDR3 is TGTGCCAGCTCCTTAGCGGGGGGGAGCTACAATGAGCAGTTCTTC. It specifies CASSLAGGSYNEQFF. Drawing the rest from reference TRBV18 and TRBJ2-1, the complete variable domain is NAGVMQNPRHLVRRRGQEARLRCSPMKGHSHVYWYRQLPEEGLKFMVYLQKENIIDESGMPKERFSAEFPKEGPSILRIQQVVRGDSAAYFCASSLAGGSYNEQFFGPGTRLTVL.

The chain employs TRBV19 and TRBJ1-5, with TRBD1 as a possible D gene (6 bases). The CDR3 is made up of 14 amino acids. Per the germline V gene, CDR1 is LNHDA and CDR2 is SQIVND (reference sequence). The germline V and J ends were trimmed by 5 bases and 5 bases, with 13 bases remaining between them. Here the CDR3 reads CASSSGVRDQPQHF. CDR3 nucleotide sequence: TGTGCCAGTAGTTCAGGGGTGCGGGATCAGCCCCAGCATTTT.

The chain employs TRBV4-3 and TRBJ2-2, with TRBD2 identical over 15 bases. Per the germline V gene, CDR1 is LGHNA and CDR2 is YSLEER. The V segment lost 4 bases and the J segment 2 bases; nucleotides outside the gene matches: 11. The CDR3 extends over 20 amino acids. CDR3 sequence reads: CASSRTRTSGGARNTGELFF. In nucleotides, the CDR3 is TGCGCCAGCAGCCGTACTAGGACTAGCGGGGGGGCTAGAAACACCGGGGAGCTGTTTTTT.

The genes are TRBV9 and TRBJ1-2, with no clear D. The V gene's germline CDR1 is SGDLS and CDR2 YYNGEE. The CDR3 contains 18 residues. V lost 0 bases and J 5 bases, leaving 23 bases between the germline ends. The CDR3 DNA follows: TGTGCCAGCAGCGTAGGGGCGTATCTTGCCGAGGGTGGGTATGGCTACACCTTC. Amino acids: CASSVGAYLAEGGYGYTF.

This chain joins TRBV5-4 and TRBJ1-2, with 8 positions matching TRBD1. The germline CDR1 and CDR2 sequences are SGHNT and YYREEE (reference sequence). V shed 4 bases, J shed 1 base, and the junction held 9 bases outside the gene matches. This CDR3 has 16 residues. In DNA form, the CDR3 reads TGTGCCAGCAGCCTAACCGGGACAGGTGATAACTATGGCTACACCTTC. As protein: CASSLTGTGDNYGYTF. Together with reference TRBV5-4 and TRBJ1-2, the CDR3 gives the full variable domain: ETGVTQSPTHLIKTRGQQVTLRCSSQSGHNTVSWYQQALGQGPQFIFQYYREEENGRGNFPPRFSGLQFPNYSSELNVNALELDDSALYLCASSLTGTGDNYGYTFGSGTRLTVV.

The V and J genes are TRBV28 and TRBJ2-2; possibly TRBD2 for D (6 bases). With 7 bases removed from V and 1 base from J, the gap between germline ends came to 16 bases. The germline V gene encodes CDR1 MDHEN and CDR2 SYDVKM. This CDR3 comprises 16 residues. CDR3 region: CASKPHGGVNTGELFF. The CDR3 DNA is TGTGCCAGCAAACCCCATGGAGGGGTGAACACCGGGGAGCTGTTTTTT. The whole variable domain, filled in from reference TRBV28 and TRBJ2-2, reads DVKVTQSSRYLVKRTGEKVFLECVQDMDHENMFWYRQDPGLGLRLIYFSYDVKMKEKGDIPEGYSVSREKKERFSLILESASTNQTSMYLCASKPHGGVNTGELFFGEGSRLTVL.

J is TRBJ1-5 and V is TRBV5-5; 9 positions match TRBD1. Germline CDR1 and CDR2: SGHKS and YYEKEE (reference sequence). With V trimmed by 5 bases and J by 5 bases, 5 bases remained unmatched. The CDR3 covers 14 residues. CDR3 residues: CASRGQGQDQPQHF. In DNA, the CDR3 is TGTGCCAGCAGGGGACAGGGCCAGGATCAGCCCCAGCATTTT.

The rearrangement joins TRBV19 to TRBJ2-7, with D possibly matching TRBD1 (6 bases). This CDR3 comprises 15 residues. Trimming cost V 7 bases and J 7 bases, with 23 bases left between them. CDR1 and CDR2 (germline): LNHDA, SQIVND (reference sequence). The CDR3 coding sequence is TGTGCCAGTACCCCCTCGAGAACAGGGAAATGGGAGCAGTACTTC. Translation gives CASTPSRTGKWEQYF.